The entry that follows covers one TCR beta chain sequence. Its antigen is unidentified. With 60 Vbeta and 13 Jbeta primers, the PCR was carried out. Using immunoSEQ multiplex PCR, the repertoire was profiled, and TCRdb retains in-frame clones only, with some absent. The repertoire holds 140,000 or so clones, with 82% as singletons. Germline CDR1 SNHLY, CDR2 FYNNEI. V gave up 7 bases and J gave up 5 bases; unmatched junction bases: 22. This CDR3 region has 18 residues. The data originate from a study of cytomegalovirus exposure and HLA in healthy donors. Study background: Early release data held approximately 81 million unique TCRs from HLA-typed donors. Study observations and caveats: The study reported that TCR beta sequences accurately predicted HLA-A and HLA-B alleles in most subjects. Later analysis associated a missense DCLRE1C variant with TCR beta V- and J-gene trimming.

The source of this sequence is a woman aged 55-70 years in good health and CMV-seropositive. The chain recombines TRBV2 with TRBJ2-7, with TRBD2 matching 8 bases. What was sequenced was PBMCs. CDR3 sequence (DNA): TGTGCCAGCACAACCTCAGCTTTAGGACTAGCAAGTTCCCACGAGCAGTACTTC. This sequence encodes CASTTSALGLASSHEQYF.